This TCR beta chain appears in the sequencing data of a study of cytomegalovirus exposure and HLA in healthy donors. Use of 60 Vbeta and 13 Jbeta primers characterized the PCR. Profiling relied on immunoSEQ multiplex PCR, and the TCRdb table lists in-frame clones only, not all of them. This sample carries approximately 100,000 clones, approximately 80% of them seen once, and the ten largest clones take approximately 5%. The material sequenced was PBMCs. The clonotype comes from a woman aged 35 to 49 in good health and CMV-seronegative.

In nucleotides, the CDR3 is TGTGCCAGCAGTTACTGGCAGGGGAGGGACACTGAAGCTTTCTTT. It is translated as CASSYWQGRDTEAFF. The chain employs TRBV6-5 and TRBJ1-1; D may be TRBD1 (6 bases). Deletions cut 1 base from V and 3 bases from J, with 12 bases between. Germline-derived CDR1 and CDR2 are MNHEY and SVGAGI. CDR3 size: 15 residues.